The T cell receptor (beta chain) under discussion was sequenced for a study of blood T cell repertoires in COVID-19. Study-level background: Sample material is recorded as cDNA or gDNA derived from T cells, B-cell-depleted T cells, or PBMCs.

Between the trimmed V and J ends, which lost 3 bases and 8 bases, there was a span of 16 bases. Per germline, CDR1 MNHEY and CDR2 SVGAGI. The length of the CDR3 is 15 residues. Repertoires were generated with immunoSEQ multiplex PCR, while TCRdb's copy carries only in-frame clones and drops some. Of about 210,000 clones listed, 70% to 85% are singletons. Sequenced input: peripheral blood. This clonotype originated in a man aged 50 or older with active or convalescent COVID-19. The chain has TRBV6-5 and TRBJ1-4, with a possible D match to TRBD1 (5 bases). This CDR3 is CASSYTGGDGEKLFF. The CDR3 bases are TGTGCCAGCAGTTATACGGGGGGGGATGGGGAAAAACTGTTTTTT.